The text below deals with one T cell receptor (beta chain). Repertoires were generated with immunoSEQ multiplex PCR, while TCRdb's copy carries only in-frame clones and drops some. The table has fewer than 35,000 clones, 69% seen once. CDR1 and CDR2 (germline): MNHEY, SMNVEV (reference sequence). Trimming took 8 bases from V and 9 from J; bases not matched to a gene: 10. CDR3 size: 12 residues. The sample is drawn from a study of STAT5B mutations in CD4+ large granular lymphocyte leukemia. The clonotype originates from a human donor in good health. The specimen sequenced was CD4+ T cells from blood buffy coats. The gene calls are TRBV27 and TRBJ2-7; 7 bases map to TRBD1. The CDR3 reads CASGETGRRQYF. As DNA, the CDR3 is TGTGCCAGCGGCGAGACAGGGCGTCGGCAGTACTTC.